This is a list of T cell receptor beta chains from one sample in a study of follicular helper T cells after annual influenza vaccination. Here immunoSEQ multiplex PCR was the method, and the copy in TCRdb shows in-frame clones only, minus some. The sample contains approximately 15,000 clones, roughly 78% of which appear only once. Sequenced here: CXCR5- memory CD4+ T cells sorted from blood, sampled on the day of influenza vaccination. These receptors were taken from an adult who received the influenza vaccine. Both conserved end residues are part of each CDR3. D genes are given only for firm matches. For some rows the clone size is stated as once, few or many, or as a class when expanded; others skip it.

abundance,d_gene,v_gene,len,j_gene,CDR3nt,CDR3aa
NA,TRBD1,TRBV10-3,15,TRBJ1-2,TGTGCCATCAGTGACGTACAGGGGAAGGACGGTGGCTACACCTTC,CAISDVQGKDGGYTF
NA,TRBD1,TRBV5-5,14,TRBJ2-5,TGTGCCAGCAGCCTTTCCGGGACAGAAGAGACCCAGTACTTC,CASSLSGTEETQYF
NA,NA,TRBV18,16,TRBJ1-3,TGTGCCAGCTCACCACCAATAGGGCTTTCTGGAAACACCATATATTTT,CASSPPIGLSGNTIYF
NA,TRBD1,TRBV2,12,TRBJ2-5,TGTGCCAGCAAACAGGGGCGAGAGACCCAGTACTTC,CASKQGRETQYF
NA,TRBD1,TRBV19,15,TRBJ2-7,TGTGCCAGTACAAGGTCCGGGACAGGGACCTACGAGCAGTACTTC,CASTRSGTGTYEQYF
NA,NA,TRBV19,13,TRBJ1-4,TGTGCCAGTATCAAATGGGGGGATGAAAAACTGTTTTTT,CASIKWGDEKLFF
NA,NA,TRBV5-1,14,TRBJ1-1,TGCGCCAGCAGTTGGGGCCTGGTAAACACTGAAGCTTTCTTT,CASSWGLVNTEAFF
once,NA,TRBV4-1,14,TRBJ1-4,TGCGCCAGCAGCCTTCGGGGTGCACGCGAAAAACTGTTTTTT,CASSLRGAREKLFF
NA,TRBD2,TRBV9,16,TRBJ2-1,TGTGCCAGCAGCCCGAGGGGACTAGCGGGGGTCAATGAGCAGTTCTTC,CASSPRGLAGVNEQFF
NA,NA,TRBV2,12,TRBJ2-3,TGTGCCAGCAGTGAAGGTGGAGATACGCAGTATTTT,CASSEGGDTQYF
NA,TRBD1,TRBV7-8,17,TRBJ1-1,TGTGCCAGCAGCTTAGCGGGGCAGGGGGCGCGTCCTACTGAAGCTTTCTTT,CASSLAGQGARPTEAFF
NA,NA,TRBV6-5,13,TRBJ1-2,TGTGCCAGCAGTTACAACAGGGTCTATGGCTACACCTTC,CASSYNRVYGYTF
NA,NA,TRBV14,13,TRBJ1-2,TGTGCCAGCAGCCTCAAGGGGACTCATGGCTACACCTTC,CASSLKGTHGYTF
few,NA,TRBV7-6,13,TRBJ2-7,TGTGCCAGCAGCAGGGGGGGCCGGAACGAGCAGTACTTC,CASSRGGRNEQYF
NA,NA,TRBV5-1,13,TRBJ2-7,TGCGCCAGCAGCTTAGGGTTTTCCTACGAGCAGTACTTC,CASSLGFSYEQYF
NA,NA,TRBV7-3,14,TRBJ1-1,TGTGCCAGCAGCCCCGCCGATAGGAACGTTGAAGCTTTCTTT,CASSPADRNVEAFF
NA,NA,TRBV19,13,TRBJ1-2,TGTGCCAGCATGCTAAGATTGGGTGGTGGCTACACCTTC,CASMLRLGGGYTF
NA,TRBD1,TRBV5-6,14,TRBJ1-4,TGTGCCAGCAGCCAACAGGGGGGCGATGAAAAACTGTTTTTT,CASSQQGGDEKLFF
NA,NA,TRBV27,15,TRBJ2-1,TGTGCCAGCAGCGTTCTGTCGCTCTCCTACAATGAGCAGTTCTTC,CASSVLSLSYNEQFF
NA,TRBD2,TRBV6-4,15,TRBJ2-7,TGTGCCAGCAGTACGAACGGGGGGGCCTGGTACGAGCAGTACTTC,CASSTNGGAWYEQYF
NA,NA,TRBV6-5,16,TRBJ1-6,TGTGCCAGCAGTTACTCGCGCGGGACAACGGATTCACCCCTCCACTTT,CASSYSRGTTDSPLHF
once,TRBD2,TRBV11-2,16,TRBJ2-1,TGTGCCAGCAGCTTGCAGAGAGCGGGGGGCCACAATGAGCAGTTCTTC,CASSLQRAGGHNEQFF
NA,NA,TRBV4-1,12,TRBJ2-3,TGCGCCAGCAGCCAGCCCTTGGGTACGCAGTATTTT,CASSQPLGTQYF
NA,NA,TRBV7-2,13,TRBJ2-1,TGTGCCAGCAGCTTAGTGGTGTACAATGAGCAGTTCTTC,CASSLVVYNEQFF
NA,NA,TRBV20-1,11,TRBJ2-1,TGCAGTGCTAACTTCTTCAATGAGCAGTTCTTC,CSANFFNEQFF
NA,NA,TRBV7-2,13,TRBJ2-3,TGTGCCAGCAGCTTGGGGGCGGCAGATACGCAGTATTTT,CASSLGAADTQYF
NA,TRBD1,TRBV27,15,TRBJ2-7,TGTGCCAGCAGTTTATTTGGGACAGGGGGCTACGAGCAGTACTTC,CASSLFGTGGYEQYF
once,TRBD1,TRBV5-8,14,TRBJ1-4,TGTGCCAGCAGCTCCGGGACAGAGAATGAAAAACTGTTTTTT,CASSSGTENEKLFF
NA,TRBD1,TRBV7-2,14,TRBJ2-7,TGTGCCAGCAGTCGGACAGGGAGCTCCTACGAGCAGTACTTC,CASSRTGSSYEQYF
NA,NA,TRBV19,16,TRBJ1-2,TGTGCCAGTAGTCGTGTTTTAATACAGGGCGGGTCTGGCTACACCTTC,CASSRVLIQGGSGYTF
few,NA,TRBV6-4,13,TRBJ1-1,TGTGCCAGCAGTGACCAAGGAGGGACTGAAGCTTTCTTT,CASSDQGGTEAFF
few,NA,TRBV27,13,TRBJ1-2,TGTGCCAGCAGTCCCCGACAGGCTGGTGGCTACACCTTC,CASSPRQAGGYTF
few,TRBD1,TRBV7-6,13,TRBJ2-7,TGTGCCAGCAGCTTGGGGAGGGACAGGGGGCTTTACTTC,CASSLGRDRGLYF